The 13 T cell receptor beta chains listed next were all sequenced from one sample in a study of shared clonotypes between healthy human individuals. The table came from immunoSEQ multiplex PCR; TCRdb's copy has only in-frame clones and leaves some out. The sample lists around 2,000,000 clones; 85% to 95% were seen once. The specimen was naive CD4+ T cells sorted from blood. Subset noted: CD45RA+ positively selected. The receptors here all came from a man aged 18 to 35 in good health.

The chain combines TRBV4-2 with TRBJ1-4; tentatively, D is TRBD1 (6 bases). Per the germline V gene, CDR1 is LGHNA and CDR2 is YNFKEQ. V shed 1 base and J shed 8 bases, with 20 bases lying between them. This CDR3 region has 17 residues. The CDR3: CASSQAYQGRAWEKLFF. DNA for the CDR3: TGTGCCAGCAGCCAAGCCTACCAGGGGCGCGCTTGGGAAAAACTGTTTTTT.

This chain links TRBV7-9 with TRBJ2-3; weak D call: TRBD2 (5 bases). Germline V gene sequence: CDR1 SEHNR, CDR2 FQNEAQ (reference sequence). The germline V and J ends were trimmed by 4 bases and 3 bases, with 14 bases remaining between them. The CDR3 sequence is 15 residues long. CDR3 region: CASSSPTGFTDTQYF. DNA of the CDR3: TGTGCCAGCAGCTCCCCGACGGGGTTTACAGATACGCAGTATTTT.

The chain joins TRBV6-1 to TRBJ1-4; D remains ambiguous. V was trimmed by 3 bases and J by 5 bases, leaving 13 bases between them. This CDR3 comprises 15 residues. CDR1 and CDR2 from the germline V gene are MNHNS and SASEGT. The CDR3: CASSENRQLNEKLFF. For the CDR3, the DNA is TGTGCCAGCAGTGAGAATCGGCAGTTAAATGAAAAACTGTTTTTT.

This clone has only one observation. The chain joins TRBV10-1 to TRBJ2-5, with 7 nucleotides matching TRBD1. V trimming: 0 bases; J trimming: 8 bases; junction bases outside the gene matches: 9. There are 15 residues in the CDR3. CDR1 is WNHNN and CDR2 is SYGVQD in the germline V gene (reference sequence). This CDR3 is CASSESRQGRSTQYF. CDR3 coding DNA: TGCGCCAGCAGTGAGTCGAGACAGGGACGTTCAACCCAGTACTTC.

The chain joins TRBV6-6 to TRBJ1-2; TRBD1 matches at 7 bases. V shed 2 bases and J 8 bases; nucleotides not matched to a gene: 5. The CDR3 has 13 amino acids. The germline CDR1 and CDR2 sequences are MNHNY and SVGAGI (reference sequence). Here the CDR3 reads CASSYMTGTGYTF. CDR3 in DNA: TGTGCCAGCAGTTACATGACAGGGACCGGCTACACCTTC.

The chain links TRBV30 to TRBJ1-6; 7 positions agree with TRBD1. The CDR3 has 17 residues. V was pared by 3 bases and J by 4 bases, with 12 bases of the junction left unmatched. Germline V gene data show CDR1 as GTSNPN and CDR2 as SVGIG (reference sequence). CDR3 sequence reads: CAWRQGKLGVYNSPLHF. CDR3 nucleotides: TGTGCCTGGAGACAGGGGAAGTTGGGGGTGTATAATTCACCCCTCCACTTT.

The chain carries TRBV10-3 and TRBJ1-1, with TRBD1 matching over 7 bases. Germline V lookup: CDR1 ENHRY, CDR2 SYGVKD. The V gene end was trimmed by 11 bases and the J gene end by 3 bases; junction bases not matched to a gene: 9. The CDR3 is 13 residues long. The CDR3 DNA reads TGTGCCGGCACGGGACAGTTAGACACTGAAGCTTTCTTT. Translating it yields CAGTGQLDTEAFF.

V is TRBV6-1 and J is TRBJ1-5, with D hard to call. This CDR3 is built from 11 residues. V lost 4 bases, J lost 9 bases, and 7 bases lay in between. Germline-derived CDR1 and CDR2 are MNHNS and SASEGT. CDR3 DNA sequence: TGTGCCAGCAGTGCCAGTCCGCCCCAGCATTTT. Its protein product is CASSASPPQHF.

The chain employs TRBV28 and TRBJ2-7, with D perhaps TRBD2 (6 bases). The CDR3 covers 16 residues. The ends were cut back, 2 bases at V and 0 bases at J, with 14 bases in the middle. Germline CDR1 MDHEN, CDR2 SYDVKM. The chain's CDR3 is CASSLRPTRSSYEQYF. The CDR3 DNA reads TGTGCCAGCAGTTTACGGCCGACTAGAAGCTCCTACGAGCAGTACTTC. Complete variable domain (other parts from reference TRBV28 and TRBJ2-7): DVKVTQSSRYLVKRTGEKVFLECVQDMDHENMFWYRQDPGLGLRLIYFSYDVKMKEKGDIPEGYSVSREKKERFSLILESASTNQTSMYLCASSLRPTRSSYEQYFGPGTRLTVT.

In regard to this clone: The same CDR3 is also encoded by other DNA sequences in this sample. CDR3 protein: CASSVAPNSPLHF. DNA of the CDR3: TGTGCCAGCAGCGTAGCACCGAATTCACCCCTCCACTTT. The V and J genes are TRBV9 and TRBJ1-6; D unclear. Germline lookup yields CDR1 SGDLS and CDR2 YYNGEE. Trimming shortened V by 0 bases and J by 7 bases, and 5 bases separated the two germline ends. This CDR3 contains 13 residues.

This chain uses TRBV27 with TRBJ2-1; TRBD1 might be the D (5 bases). Germline V CDR1 and CDR2: MNHEY, SMNVEV (reference sequence). V dropped 8 bases and J dropped 0 bases, with 11 bases sitting between them. The CDR3 covers 14 residues. DNA for the CDR3: TGTGCCAGCTCCCCAGGGAACTCCTACAATGAGCAGTTCTTC. Residues: CASSPGNSYNEQFF.

This chain joins TRBV5-4 and TRBJ1-1; maybe TRBD1 (5 bases). Germline V gene lookup returns CDR1 SGHNT and CDR2 YYREEE (reference sequence). This CDR3 spans 15 amino acids. V was shortened by 1 base and J by 8 bases, with 18 bases between the two germline ends. The CDR3 spells CASSLPRARVSEAFF. The CDR3 nucleotides read TGTGCCAGCAGCTTGCCCAGGGCCCGGGTATCGGAAGCTTTCTTT.

The chain combines TRBV28 with TRBJ2-7; the match to TRBD1 covers 9 bases. Germline loops: CDR1 MDHEN, CDR2 SYDVKM. The CDR3 is 15 amino acids. The V segment lost 6 bases and the J segment 6 bases; nucleotides outside the gene matches: 12. The CDR3 protein is CASSRKVQGAREQYF. The CDR3 DNA reads TGTGCCAGCAGCCGTAAAGTACAGGGGGCTCGCGAGCAGTACTTC.